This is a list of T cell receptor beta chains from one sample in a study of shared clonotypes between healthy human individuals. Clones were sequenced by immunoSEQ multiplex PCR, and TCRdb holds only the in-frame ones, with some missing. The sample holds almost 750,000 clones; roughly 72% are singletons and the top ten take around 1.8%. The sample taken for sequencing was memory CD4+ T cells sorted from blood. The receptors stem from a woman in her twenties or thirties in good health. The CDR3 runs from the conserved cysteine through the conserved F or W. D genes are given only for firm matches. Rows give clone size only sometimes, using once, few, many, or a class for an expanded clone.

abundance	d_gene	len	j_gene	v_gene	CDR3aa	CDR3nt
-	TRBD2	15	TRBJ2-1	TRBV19	CATRTSGRSTNEQFF	TGTGCCACCCGGACTAGCGGGAGGAGCACGAATGAGCAGTTCTTC
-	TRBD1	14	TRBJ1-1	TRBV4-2	CASSHPGQGTEAFF	TGTGCCAGCAGCCACCCGGGACAGGGGACTGAAGCTTTCTTT
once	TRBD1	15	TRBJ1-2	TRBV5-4	CASSLGTDLNYGYTF	TGTGCCAGCAGCTTAGGGACAGATCTTAACTATGGCTACACCTTC
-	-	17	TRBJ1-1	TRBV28	CASSLYTGLVQSTEAFF	TGTGCCAGCAGTTTATATACAGGGCTGGTCCAGAGCACTGAAGCTTTCTTT
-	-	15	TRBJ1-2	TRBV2	CASRGEGTSNYGYTF	TGTGCCAGCAGGGGAGAGGGTACATCTAACTATGGCTACACCTTC
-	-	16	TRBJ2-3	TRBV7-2	CASSSSGLPSTDTQYF	TGTGCCAGCAGCTCATCTGGACTCCCGAGCACAGATACGCAGTATTTT
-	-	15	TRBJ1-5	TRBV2	CASCKGLRENQPQHF	TGTGCCAGCTGTAAGGGGCTAAGAGAGAATCAGCCCCAGCATTTT
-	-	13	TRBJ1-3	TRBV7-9	CAMMRGTGNTIYF	TGTGCCATGATGAGGGGCACTGGAAACACCATATATTTT
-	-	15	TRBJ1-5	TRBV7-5	CVRSSLTGDNQPQHF	TGTGTCAGAAGCTCACTAACAGGGGACAATCAGCCCCAGCATTTT
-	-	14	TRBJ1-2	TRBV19	CASSTQGIHGGYTF	TGTGCCAGTAGTACCCAGGGTATCCATGGTGGCTACACCTTC
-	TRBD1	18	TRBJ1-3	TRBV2	CASSRGQAGGYSGNTIYF	TGTGCCAGCAGTAGGGGACAGGCCGGGGGGTATTCTGGAAACACCATATATTTT
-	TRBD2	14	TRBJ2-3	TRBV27	CASTREGTTDTQYF	TGTGCCAGCACCCGGGAGGGTACCACAGATACGCAGTATTTT
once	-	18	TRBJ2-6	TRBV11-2	CASSPGVVGYSGANVLTF	TGTGCCAGCAGCCCAGGGGTGGTAGGATACTCTGGGGCCAACGTCCTGACTTTC
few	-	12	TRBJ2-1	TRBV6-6	CASSSINNEQFF	TGTGCCAGCAGTTCTATCAACAATGAGCAGTTCTTC
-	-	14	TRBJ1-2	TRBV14	CASSQGQEGYGYTF	TGTGCCAGCAGCCAAGGACAGGAGGGCTATGGCTACACCTTC
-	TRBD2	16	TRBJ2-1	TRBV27	CASSSPGLARYNEQFF	TGTGCCAGCAGTTCTCCGGGACTAGCTCGGTACAATGAGCAGTTCTTC
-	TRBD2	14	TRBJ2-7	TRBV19	CASKRAGDFYEQYF	TGTGCCAGTAAGAGAGCGGGAGATTTCTACGAGCAGTACTTC
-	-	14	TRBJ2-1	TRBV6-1	CASSEGLPGVEQFF	TGTGCCAGCAGTGAAGGGCTTCCGGGAGTTGAGCAGTTCTTC
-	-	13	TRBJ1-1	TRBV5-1	CASSLEVNTEAFF	TGCGCCAGCAGCTTGGAAGTGAACACTGAAGCTTTCTTT
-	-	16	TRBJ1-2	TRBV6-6	CASSSLLVEGNDGYTF	TGTGCCAGCAGCAGCCTACTCGTGGAGGGTAACGATGGCTACACCTTC
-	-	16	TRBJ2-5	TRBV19	CASSPTRTGSGETQYF	TGTGCCAGTAGTCCGACCCGAACGGGGTCGGGAGAGACCCAGTACTTC
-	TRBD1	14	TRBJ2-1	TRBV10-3	CAIRTGTFDNEQFF	TGTGCCATAAGGACAGGGACCTTCGACAATGAGCAGTTCTTC
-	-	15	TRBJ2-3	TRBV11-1	CASSLVQVDTDTQYF	TGTGCCAGCAGCTTAGTTCAGGTCGACACAGATACGCAGTATTTT
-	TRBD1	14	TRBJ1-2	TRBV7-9	CASSLTQGRDGYTF	TGTGCCAGCAGCTTAACACAGGGGCGTGATGGCTACACCTTC
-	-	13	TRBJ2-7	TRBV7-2	CASSGRPIYEQYF	TGTGCCAGCAGCGGCCGGCCAATCTACGAGCAGTACTTC
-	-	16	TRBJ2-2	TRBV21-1	CASSKVTGPSDWRLFF	TGTGCCAGCAGCAAAGTAACAGGCCCAAGTGATTGGCGGCTGTTTTTT
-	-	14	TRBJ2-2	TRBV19	CASRKTVNTGELFF	TGTGCCAGTCGAAAGACGGTGAACACCGGGGAGCTGTTTTTT
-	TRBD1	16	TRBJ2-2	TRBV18	CASSPAGTENTGELFF	TGTGCCAGCTCACCGGCCGGGACAGAGAACACCGGGGAGCTGTTTTTT
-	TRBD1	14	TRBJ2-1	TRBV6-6	CASDPGTGYNEQFF	TGTGCCAGCGACCCCGGGACAGGCTACAATGAGCAGTTCTTC
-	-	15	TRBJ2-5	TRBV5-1	CASSAGPSEQETQYF	TGCGCCAGCAGCGCAGGACCGAGTGAACAAGAGACCCAGTACTTC